What follows is one T cell receptor beta chain and its context. This sample is drawn from a study of blood T cell repertoires in COVID-19. J lost 4 bases, V lost 5 bases, and 5 bases had no gene match. Germline V gene lookup returns CDR1 SGHDT and CDR2 YYEEEE. The CDR3 is 13 residues long. Profiled with immunoSEQ multiplex PCR; TCRdb holds only in-frame clones, not every one. The repertoire has 140,000 to 150,000 clones, approximately 85% of them found once; the top ten carry approximately 3%. J is TRBJ2-5 and V is TRBV5-6; 7 bases are a match to TRBD2. The TCR comes from a woman aged 45-65 years with acute COVID-19. Sequencing was carried out using PBMCs or T cells enriched from blood (not recorded which). CDR3 in amino acids: CASSQAGVETQYF. The CDR3 region has the DNA TGTGCCAGCAGTCAGGCGGGAGTAGAGACCCAGTACTTC. Together with reference TRBV5-6 and TRBJ2-5, the CDR3 gives the full variable domain: DAGVTQSPTHLIKTRGQQVTLRCSPKSGHDTVSWYQQALGQGPQFIFQYYEEEERQRGNFPDRFSGHQFPNYSSELNVNALLLGDSALYLCASSQAGVETQYFGPGTRLLVL.